The 26 T cell receptor beta chains below all came from one sample that was sequenced in a study of blood T cells in healthy people across ages. Through a sample-barcoded 5' primer and a J-beta primer mix, a second PCR was run for roughly 6 to 12 cycles. TCRdb re-derived calls from the 5' RACE reads in MiXCR, one entry per CDR3 protein. The sample has about 640,000 distinct CDR3 sequences; approximately 30% are singletons. Sequenced input: blood. These receptors all stem from a woman of 80 years or more in good health.

This clonotype has a count of ten or more. The chain links TRBV5-1 to TRBJ1-5, with D uncertain. Germline assignment: CDR1 SGHRS and CDR2 YFSETQ. The length of the CDR3 is 15 residues. Trimming shortened V by 0 bases and J by 1 base, and 8 bases separated the two germline ends. CDR3 in amino acids: CASSLGGSSNQPQHF. The DNA of the CDR3 is TGCGCCAGCAGCTTGGGGGGATCCAGCAATCAGCCCCAGCATTTT.

The chain couples TRBV6-6 to TRBJ2-6; the match to TRBD1 covers 10 bases. J was trimmed by 1 base and V by 5 bases; bases with no gene match: 5. The CDR3 is 17 residues long. Germline CDR1 MNHNY, CDR2 SVGAGI (reference sequence). For the CDR3, the DNA is TGTGCCAGCAGTACCGGGACAGGGGATTCTGGGGCCAACGTCCTGACTTTC. Translating it yields CASSTGTGDSGANVLTF.

V gene TRBV20-1 combines with J gene TRBJ2-1; D possibly matches TRBD1 or TRBD2 (6 bases each). Germline V gene lookup returns CDR1 DFQATT and CDR2 SNEGSKA (reference sequence). The CDR3 loop spans 10 amino acids. CDR3 sequence (DNA): TGCAGCGGGGGCGGATACGAGCAGTTCTTC. Translated, it gives CSGGGYEQFF.

Note on this clonotype: Germline is not matched at one junction end, which may reflect a read error. The gene calls are TRBV30 and TRBJ2-4, with no clear D. The DNA end is a closer match to TRBJ2-7, so the J assignment may be wrong. This CDR3 has 11 amino acids. Germline assignment: CDR1 GTSNPN and CDR2 SVGIG (reference sequence). CDR3 loop: CARSGRDEQYF. CDR3 nucleotide sequence: TGTGCCCGGAGTGGGCGAGACGAGCAGTACTTC.

Remarks on this clonotype: A read error may explain this, as a much larger clone is one base away. The chain combines TRBV24-1 with TRBJ1-2; 7 bases fit TRBD1. V shed 7 bases, J shed 4 bases, and the junction held 11 bases outside the gene matches. The CDR3 contains 15 residues. Looked up from germline, CDR1 is KGHDR and CDR2 is SFDVKD. The CDR3 nucleotides are TGTGCCACCAGCGAGGGGCAGGGGGGAAGCTATGGCTACACCTTC. Its protein product is CATSEGQGGSYGYTF.

This clonotype occurred many times. The chain joins TRBV3-1 to TRBJ1-2; the D is unclear. CDR3 length equals 11 residues. Trimming stripped 8 bases from V and 5 bases from J, with 9 bases between. Germline CDR1 reads LGHDT; CDR2 reads YNNKEL (reference sequence). The DNA of the CDR3 is TGTGCCAGCGGTACGATGTATGGCTACACCTTC. Translating it yields CASGTMYGYTF.

The CDR3 reads CASSPGQGRDTQYF. As DNA, the CDR3 is TGCGCCAGCAGTCCGGGCCAAGGAAGAGATACGCAGTATTTT. J is TRBJ2-3 and V is TRBV5-1; D uncertain. Trimming took 5 bases from V and 5 from J, leaving 15 bases between them. This CDR3 is 14 amino acids long. Germline V gives CDR1 SGHRS, CDR2 YFSETQ. Based on the CDR3 plus reference TRBV5-1 and TRBJ2-3, the full variable domain is KAGVTQTPRYLIKTRGQQVTLSCSPISGHRSVSWYQQTPGQGLQFLFEYFSETQRNKGNFPGRFSGRQFSNSRSEMNVSTLELGDSALYLCASSPGQGRDTQYFGPGTRLTVL.

This clonotype was recorded many times. The rearrangement joins TRBV30 to TRBJ2-7, with D maybe TRBD1 (5 bases). Deletions cut 2 bases from V and 3 bases from J, with 17 bases between. The CDR3 loop spans 15 amino acids. Germline loops: CDR1 GTSNPN, CDR2 SVGIG (reference sequence). The CDR3 spells CAWSSRQPLNYEQYF. DNA for the CDR3: TGTGCCTGGAGTTCGAGACAGCCACTCAACTACGAGCAGTACTTC. Full variable domain (remainder filled in from reference TRBV30 and TRBJ2-7): SQTIHQWPATLVQPVGSPLSLECTVEGTSNPNLYWYRQAAGRGLQLLFYSVGIGQISSEVPQNLSASRPQDRQFILSSKKLLLSDSGFYLCAWSSRQPLNYEQYFGPGTRLTVT.

This clonotype was found many times. This sequence joins TRBV20-1 and TRBJ2-7; no clear D gene. CDR1 and CDR2 (germline): DFQATT, SNEGSKA (reference sequence). The germline V and J ends were trimmed by 1 base and 5 bases, with 21 bases remaining between them. The CDR3 is made up of 16 amino acids. The DNA of the CDR3 is TGCAGTGCTAGAGTCCACCGACTTGGACGGGTAAACGAGCAGTACTTC. This sequence encodes CSARVHRLGRVNEQYF.

As regards this clonotype: Since a much larger clone is just one base distant, this may be a read error. The chain couples TRBV20-1 to TRBJ2-1, with D uncertain. The CDR3 covers 11 residues. CDR1 and CDR2 from the germline V gene are DFQATT and SNEGSKA (reference sequence). The CDR3 DNA is TGCAGGGCTAGAGCGACACATGAGCAGTTCTTC. It translates to CRARATHEQFF.

This clonotype was recorded many times. The chain is built from TRBV9 and TRBJ2-5; 7 nucleotides align to TRBD2. CDR1 and CDR2 (germline): SGDLS, YYNGEE. The CDR3 is 16 amino acids. Losses at the gene ends were 1 base for V and 7 bases for J; bases not matched to a gene: 13. CDR3 residues: CASSVTPGGPLGTQYF. The CDR3 DNA reads as TGTGCCAGCAGCGTAACCCCGGGGGGACCCTTAGGGACCCAGTACTTC.

Points on this clonotype: A read error may be the cause here, since a much bigger clone is one base away. The chain links TRBV3-1 to TRBJ2-5, with D perhaps matching TRBD2 (5 bases). The end of the DNA fits TRBJ2-4 better, so the J call may be wrong. CDR3 length equals 15 residues. In germline, CDR1 is LGHDT, CDR2 YNNKEL (reference sequence). The CDR3 DNA is TGTGTCAGCAGCCAAGTAGCCGGGGTCAAAAACATTCAGTACTTC. This codes for CVSSQVAGVKNIQYF.

This clonotype was seen ten or more times. This chain connects TRBV20-1 to TRBJ2-3, with D perhaps TRBD1 (5 bases). The CDR3 is made up of 15 amino acids. The germline V and J ends were trimmed by 6 bases and 6 bases, with 22 bases remaining between them. Germline-derived CDR1 and CDR2 are DFQATT and SNEGSKA (reference sequence). The DNA of the CDR3 is TGCAGTGCGAGCATCACCCCCGGTGGGGCGGATACGCAGTATTTT. It encodes CSASITPGGADTQYF.

This clonotype was found many times. V usage is TRBV11-2 and J usage is TRBJ2-7; possibly TRBD1 for D (7 bases). Trimming cost V 6 bases and J 3 bases, with 15 bases left between them. Germline lookup yields CDR1 SGHAT and CDR2 FQNNGV. CDR3 length equals 14 residues. CDR3 sequence: CASSLEGAFYEQYF. Written as DNA, the CDR3 is TGTGCCAGCAGTTTGGAGGGGGCCTTCTACGAGCAGTACTTC.

This clonotype was observed at least ten times. V usage is TRBV30 and J usage is TRBJ1-5; D may be TRBD1 (5 bases). Trimming stripped 4 bases from V and 1 base from J, with 8 bases between. The CDR3 is 13 amino acids. The germline gives CDR1 GTSNPN, CDR2 SVGIG (reference sequence). The CDR3 region is CAWTRGSNQPQHF. Written as DNA, the CDR3 is TGTGCCTGGACCCGGGGGAGCAATCAGCCCCAGCATTTT. Variable domain in full (rest from reference TRBV30 and TRBJ1-5): SQTIHQWPATLVQPVGSPLSLECTVEGTSNPNLYWYRQAAGRGLQLLFYSVGIGQISSEVPQNLSASRPQDRQFILSSKKLLLSDSGFYLCAWTRGSNQPQHFGDGTRLSIL.

This clonotype occurred many times. The rearrangement joins TRBV29-1 to TRBJ1-1; D gene ambiguous. The germline V gene encodes CDR1 SQVTM and CDR2 ANQGSEA. V lost 6 bases and J lost 0, with 14 bases in between. CDR3 size: 14 residues. Here the CDR3 DNA reads TGCAGCGTCGTATCCGGCAGCATGAACACTGAAGCTTTCTTT. Its translation is CSVVSGSMNTEAFF.

This clonotype was detected many times. The gene calls are TRBV7-2 and TRBJ2-1; D unclear. Trimming left V 1 base short and J 0 bases short, with 10 bases between. The CDR3 sequence is 16 residues long. Germline CDR1 reads SGHTA; CDR2 reads FQGNSA. The CDR3 here is CASSLVSRSSYNEQFF. The CDR3 coding sequence is TGTGCCAGCAGCTTAGTCAGCAGGAGCTCCTACAATGAGCAGTTCTTC.

This clonotype was counted only a few times. The genes are TRBV10-3 and TRBJ1-1; 7 nucleotides match TRBD1. CDR1 and CDR2 (germline): ENHRY, SYGVKD. The CDR3 consists of 14 residues. The J segment lost 4 bases and the V segment lost 4 bases, leaving 6 bases of the junction unmatched. CDR3 in DNA: TGTGCCATCAGTGGAGCAGGGGGAGTCACTGAAGCTTTCTTT. Translating it yields CAISGAGGVTEAFF.

This clonotype was seen at least ten times. The chain is built from TRBV6-1 and TRBJ2-7; no firm D call. The germline V gene has CDR1 MNHNS and CDR2 SASEGT. The CDR3 is 16 residues long. V dropped 4 bases and J dropped 2 bases, with 18 bases sitting between them. CDR3 in amino acids: CASSADGYRGPYEQYF. The CDR3 region has the DNA TGTGCCAGCAGTGCGGACGGGTACAGAGGTCCCTACGAGCAGTACTTC.

This rearrangement joins TRBV7-8 to TRBJ2-3; TRBD2 aligns across 9 bases. Germline V CDR1 and CDR2: SGHVS, FQNEAQ. The CDR3 is made up of 13 amino acids. V lost 5 bases to trimming and J lost 8 bases; unmatched junction nucleotides: 5. The CDR3 spells CASSAPAGGTQYF. For the CDR3, the DNA is TGTGCCAGCAGCGCCCCAGCGGGAGGTACGCAGTATTTT.

The table lists this clonotype with a few counts. The gene calls are TRBV6-2 or TRBV6-3 and TRBJ1-2, with TRBD1 matching 7 bases. CDR3 length: 13 amino acids. Germline CDR1 and CDR2: MNHEY and SVGEGT. Trimming took 5 bases from V and 7 from J; bases not matched to a gene: 7. CDR3 protein: CASSRTGAVGYTF. The CDR3 coding sequence is TGTGCCAGCAGTCGAACAGGGGCTGTTGGCTACACCTTC.

The chain employs TRBV7-2 and TRBJ1-2, with no clear D. CDR1 and CDR2 (germline): SGHTA, FQGNSA. CDR3 length: 12 amino acids. DNA of the CDR3: TGTGTCATAGGGCGACTTAACTATGGCTACACCTTC. Amino acid sequence: CVIGRLNYGYTF.

A few counts support this clonotype. In DNA form, the CDR3 reads TGCGCCAGCAGCCAAGAAGTACAGGGGGTATACAATGAGCAGTTCTTC. Protein sequence: CASSQEVQGVYNEQFF. V is TRBV4-1 and J is TRBJ2-1, with 8 nucleotides matching TRBD1. The junction had 5 bases not matched to a gene; V was cut back by 0 bases and J by 4 bases. This CDR3 has 16 residues. Germline V gene lookup returns CDR1 MGHRA and CDR2 YSYEKL.

This rearrangement joins TRBV6-6 to TRBJ2-3; D is unclear. Trimming took 2 bases from V and 8 from J, leaving 8 bases between them. CDR1 is MNHNY and CDR2 is SVGAGI in the germline V gene (reference sequence). The CDR3 length is 12 residues. DNA of the CDR3: TGTGCCAGCAGTTACGTGGTCGGTACGCAGTATTTT. Protein: CASSYVVGTQYF.

This clonotype has at least ten counts. The V call is TRBV7-6, the J call TRBJ2-5, with D tentatively TRBD1 or TRBD2 (5 bases each). Trimming took off 5 bases at V and 2 bases at J, with 21 bases between the two ends. CDR3 length: 17 residues. The germline V gene encodes CDR1 SGHVS and CDR2 FNYEAQ. CDR3 coding DNA: TGTGCCAGCAGCCCAGATTTCGGGGCGGATTCACAAGAGACCCAGTACTTC. Translating it yields CASSPDFGADSQETQYF. The full variable domain, rest sourced from reference TRBV7-6 and TRBJ2-5, is GAGVSQSPRYKVTKRGQDVALRCDPISGHVSLYWYRQALGQGPEFLTYFNYEAQQDKSGLPNDRFSAERPEGSISTLTIQRTEQRDSAMYRCASSPDFGADSQETQYFGPGTRLLVL.

This clonotype was picked up a small number of times. A much larger clone lies a single base off, so this may be a read error. The chain links TRBV5-1 to TRBJ2-1; TRBD2 aligns across 13 bases. Gene TRBJ2-7 matches the end of the DNA better, so the J call may be wrong. This CDR3 comprises 16 residues. Germline V gene sequence: CDR1 SGHRS, CDR2 YFSETQ. CDR3 sequence reads: CASSSTSGGAYNEQYF. The CDR3 bases are TGCGCCAGCAGCTCAACTAGCGGGGGGGCCTACAATGAGCAGTACTTC.